The 32 T cell receptor beta chains presented below share a single source sample, sequenced in a study of regulatory T cells in long-lasting Graves disease. Time point specified: newly diagnosed GD, antithyroid drugs for less than 3 months. RNA isolated from PBMCs was used to make the TCR library. Building of the TCR beta libraries involved iRepertoire HTBI primers and Arm-PCR of CDR3 regions. One entry per CDR3 protein, called by TCRdb with MiXCR from the multiplex PCR reads. Of 380,000 or so distinct CDR3 sequences listed, roughly 17% are singletons. This sample also belongs to another study, concerning T cells in Graves' hyperthyroidism and ophthalmopathy.

The source material was peripheral blood mononuclear cells (PBMCs), sampled at new diagnosis, from a patient treated with antithyroid drugs. Receptor source: a woman aged 18-29 years with Graves disease.

The chain joins TRBV10-3 to TRBJ2-1; 9 nucleotides agree with TRBD2. V gave up 0 bases and J gave up 4 bases; unmatched junction bases: 10. This CDR3 is 18 amino acids long. In germline, CDR1 is ENHRY, CDR2 SYGVKD. CDR3 region: CAISESVRGGEIYNEQFF. Written as DNA, the CDR3 is TGTGCCATCAGTGAGTCGGTGCGGGGGGGCGAAATTTACAATGAGCAGTTCTTC.

This clonotype was counted only a few times. The V call is TRBV29-1, the J call TRBJ1-2; D may be TRBD1 (6 bases). V was pared by 6 bases and J by 4 bases, with 12 bases between. Germline CDR1 SQVTM, CDR2 ANQGSEA. This CDR3 has 12 amino acids. The CDR3 sequence: CSVGGTTYGYTF. The DNA of the CDR3 is TGCAGCGTGGGGGGGACAACCTATGGCTACACCTTC.

This clonotype was seen many times. CDR3 in DNA: TGTGCCAGCAGTGAAACAGGGGGCATGAACACTGAAGCTTTCTTT. Translating it yields CASSETGGMNTEAFF. The gene calls are TRBV6-1 and TRBJ1-1; 9 nucleotides agree with TRBD1. The CDR3 has 15 amino acids. V gave up 2 bases and J gave up 0 bases; unmatched junction bases: 1. Germline lookup yields CDR1 MNHNS and CDR2 SASEGT.

This clonotype was detected many times. CDR3 bases: TGCAGTGCTCGCACAGGGGGCAGGCAGCCCCAGCATTTT. This codes for CSARTGGRQPQHF. This chain links TRBV20-1 with TRBJ1-5; 9 bases line up with TRBD1. The junction had 6 bases not matched to a gene; V was cut back by 5 bases and J by 7 bases. The CDR3 spans 13 residues. The germline gives CDR1 DFQATT, CDR2 SNEGSKA (reference sequence).

The CDR3 coding sequence is TGTGCCAGCAGCGAGGGACAGGGTTTTTCTACAGATACGCAGTATTTT. Translating it yields CASSEGQGFSTDTQYF. The chain couples TRBV13 to TRBJ2-3; 9 nucleotides match TRBD1. J was trimmed by 3 bases and V by 5 bases; bases with no gene match: 9. This CDR3 has 16 amino acids. Germline V gene sequence: CDR1 PRHDT, CDR2 FYEKMQ (reference sequence).

The V call is TRBV11-2, the J call TRBJ1-4; D is undetermined. The V gene's germline CDR1 is SGHAT and CDR2 FQNNGV. The CDR3 has 14 amino acids. Trimming left V 0 bases short and J 4 bases short, with 6 bases between. CDR3 protein: CASSLDRINEKLFF. CDR3 in DNA: TGTGCCAGCAGCTTAGACAGGATTAATGAAAAACTGTTTTTT.

The rearrangement uses TRBV28 and TRBJ2-5; possibly TRBD2 for D (6 bases). Germline CDR1 is MDHEN and CDR2 is SYDVKM. V gave up 8 bases and J gave up 7 bases, with 17 bases separating them. The CDR3 contains 13 residues. Here the CDR3 reads CASSPGRGRTQYF. CDR3 sequence (DNA): TGTGCCAGCTCCCCCGGGCGGGGTCGGACCCAGTACTTC.

The chain recombines TRBV5-4 with TRBJ1-1; D is perhaps TRBD1 (6 bases). Germline-derived CDR1 and CDR2 are SGHNT and YYREEE (reference sequence). The V gene lost 0 bases and the J gene lost 5 bases, with 14 bases spanning the gap. CDR3 length equals 15 residues. CDR3 coding DNA: TGTGCCAGCAGCTTGGGAGGGGCTCAGGGGACTGAAGCTTTCTTT. It codes for CASSLGGAQGTEAFF.

The table lists this clonotype with many counts. Here the CDR3 reads CASSEFRLAAFRAKNIQYF. The CDR3 region has the DNA TGTGCCAGCAGTGAATTCCGACTAGCGGCGTTCCGAGCCAAAAACATTCAGTACTTC. The rearrangement links TRBV2 to TRBJ2-4, with 9 nucleotides matching TRBD2. The CDR3 spans 19 residues. V trimming: 2 bases; J trimming: 0 bases; junction bases outside the gene matches: 11. CDR1 SNHLY and CDR2 FYNNEI come from the germline V gene. The variable domain in full, with the rest retrieved from reference TRBV2 and TRBJ2-4, is EPEVTQTPSHQVTQMGQEVILRCVPISNHLYFYWYRQILGQKVEFLVSFYNNEISEKSEIFDDQFSVERPDGSNFTLKIRSTKLEDSAMYFCASSEFRLAAFRAKNIQYFGAGTRLSVL.

Ten or more counts support this clonotype. The V gene is TRBV20-1, the J gene TRBJ1-1, with no clear D. The CDR3 contains 11 residues. Trimming cost V 1 base and J 13 bases, with 13 bases left between them. Germline CDR1 is DFQATT and CDR2 is SNEGSKA (reference sequence). The CDR3 DNA follows: TGCAGTGCTAGAGTGGGAACCTGGGGTTTCTTT. The encoded protein is CSARVGTWGFF.

This clonotype was seen many times. The gene calls are TRBV11-1 and TRBJ1-2; D uncertain. CDR3 length: 16 amino acids. The germline V gene encodes CDR1 SGHAT and CDR2 FQDESV (reference sequence). V was trimmed by 5 bases and J by 7 bases, leaving 23 bases between them. CDR3 sequence: CASSPTGSTWVGGYTF. The DNA of the CDR3 is TGTGCCAGCAGCCCTACCGGTTCAACATGGGTAGGTGGCTACACCTTC. Full variable domain (missing parts from reference TRBV11-1 and TRBJ1-2): EAEVAQSPRYKITEKSQAVAFWCDPISGHATLYWYRQILGQGPELLVQFQDESVVDDSQLPKDRFSAERLKGVDSTLKIQPAELGDSAMYLCASSPTGSTWVGGYTFGSGTRLTVV.

Many counts were recorded for this clonotype. V gene TRBV3-1 combines with J gene TRBJ2-5, with D maybe TRBD2 (6 bases). Between the trimmed V and J ends, which lost 2 bases and 7 bases, there was a span of 14 bases. Germline assignment: CDR1 LGHDT and CDR2 YNNKEL (reference sequence). This CDR3 contains 14 residues. DNA of the CDR3: TGTGCCAGCAGCCAAAAGTTCCCGGAGGGGACCCAGTACTTC. It translates to CASSQKFPEGTQYF.

V usage is TRBV11-2 and J usage is TRBJ2-7, with 8 bases fitting TRBD1. The V gene end was trimmed by 5 bases and the J gene end by 2 bases; junction bases not matched to a gene: 5. Germline-derived CDR1 and CDR2 are SGHAT and FQNNGV. This CDR3 spans 14 amino acids. The CDR3 DNA is TGTGCCAGCAGCGGGCAGGGGGCGACCTACGAGCAGTACTTC. Protein sequence: CASSGQGATYEQYF.

This clonotype was seen ten or more times. This sequence joins TRBV6-5 and TRBJ1-1; a possible D gene is TRBD1 (5 bases). The CDR3 covers 13 residues. Per germline, CDR1 MNHEY and CDR2 SVGAGI. Trimming cost V 4 bases and J 11 bases, with 17 bases left between them. The CDR3 DNA sequence: TGTGCCAGCAGTTCCGGACCGAGGGGATCGGCTTTCTTT. Its protein is CASSSGPRGSAFF.

The V gene is TRBV29-1, the J gene TRBJ2-5; 8 positions agree with TRBD1. V was clipped by 0 bases and J by 3 bases; unmatched bases: 9. CDR1 and CDR2 from the germline V gene are SQVTM and ANQGSEA. The CDR3 sequence is 16 residues long. CDR3 nucleotides: TGCAGCGTTGAAGACTGGGACAGGCAATCCGAAGAGACCCAGTACTTC. Its translation: CSVEDWDRQSEETQYF.

This clonotype was seen many times. The chain employs TRBV2 and TRBJ2-3; 7 nucleotides line up with TRBD1. The germline gives CDR1 SNHLY, CDR2 FYNNEI. This CDR3 is built from 15 residues. V shed 10 bases, J shed 1 base, and the junction held 11 bases outside the gene matches. The CDR3 protein is CATLSGQGGTDTQYF. CDR3 nucleotide sequence: TGTGCCACCCTTAGTGGGCAGGGGGGCACAGATACGCAGTATTTT.

Ten or more counts support this clonotype. V usage is TRBV7-9 and J usage is TRBJ2-1, with 9 bases matching TRBD2. The trim removed 5 bases at V and 8 bases at J, leaving 13 bases unmatched. The CDR3 is 16 residues long. CDR1 and CDR2 from the germline V gene are SEHNR and FQNEAQ (reference sequence). In DNA, the CDR3 is TGTGCCAGCAGCCTTATTGGCGGGAGGGCCTTAGATGAGCAGTTCTTC. The encoded protein is CASSLIGGRALDEQFF.

Many counts were recorded for this clonotype. The V call is TRBV24-1, the J call TRBJ2-5; D is uncertain. The CDR3 has 13 amino acids. Trimming removed 6 bases from V and 5 bases from J, with 12 bases in between. CDR1 and CDR2 (germline): KGHDR, SFDVKD. Here the CDR3 reads CATSWSGGETQYF. The CDR3 nucleotides are TGTGCCACCAGTTGGAGTGGCGGCGAGACCCAGTACTTC.

The chain combines TRBV6-2 or TRBV6-3 with TRBJ1-1; D is uncertain. Germline CDR1 reads MNHEY; CDR2 reads SVGEGT. The V end was cut by 9 bases, the J end by 0 bases, with 23 bases between. The CDR3 covers 17 residues. CDR3 sequence: CASHRGSPQTVNTEAFF. CDR3 nucleotide sequence: TGTGCCAGTCATCGAGGAAGTCCACAAACAGTGAACACTGAAGCTTTCTTT.

Points on this clonotype: A junction boundary mismatches the germline segment, possibly from a read error. The chain has TRBV5-1 and TRBJ2-1, with D perhaps given as TRBD1 or TRBD2 (6 bases each). CDR1 SGHRS and CDR2 YFSETQ come from the germline V gene. The CDR3 length is 15 residues. Written as DNA, the CDR3 is TGCGCCAGCAGCTTATCCGGGGGCCACCGCAATGAGCAGCTCTTC. Translating gives CASSLSGGHRNEQLF.

This rearrangement joins TRBV19 to TRBJ1-2, with 9 positions matching TRBD1. The CDR3 totals 16 residues. The germline gives CDR1 LNHDA, CDR2 SQIVND (reference sequence). The V and J ends lost 2 bases and 3 bases, in that order; junction bases with no gene match: 7. The CDR3 DNA reads as TGTGCCAGTAGTATAAAGGGGACAGGGTCTTACTATGGCTACACCTTC. This codes for CASSIKGTGSYYGYTF.

This chain joins TRBV6-1 and TRBJ2-1; D unclear. V was shortened by 6 bases and J by 7 bases, with 4 bases between the two germline ends. Germline CDR1 reads MNHNS; CDR2 reads SASEGT. The CDR3 runs 10 residues. CDR3 protein: CASRRNEQFF. DNA for the CDR3: TGTGCCAGCAGAAGGAATGAGCAGTTCTTC.

This clonotype was detected only a few times. V and J are TRBV9 and TRBJ1-3; D call uncertain. The germline gives CDR1 SGDLS, CDR2 YYNGEE. V was shortened by 3 bases and J by 2 bases, with 12 bases between the two germline ends. The CDR3 is 15 amino acids. Here the CDR3 DNA reads TGTGCCAGCAGCGCCCCGTCCGAGACTGGAAACACCATATATTTT. Its protein is CASSAPSETGNTIYF.

The table lists this clonotype with many counts. This rearrangement joins TRBV6-1 to TRBJ2-7; TRBD1 agrees at 9 bases. This CDR3 has 12 residues. Germline V gives CDR1 MNHNS, CDR2 SASEGT. Losses at the gene ends were 6 bases for V and 9 bases for J; bases not matched to a gene: 6. For the CDR3, the DNA is TGTGCCAGCAGCCGGGACAGGGATCGGCAGTACTTC. Protein product: CASSRDRDRQYF.

The chain uses TRBV11-2 and TRBJ2-7; 11 nucleotides align to TRBD2. The ends lost 3 bases at V and 3 bases at J; junction bases unmatched: 7. This CDR3 comprises 16 residues. Germline CDR1 is SGHAT and CDR2 is FQNNGV. The CDR3 spells CASSFWLAGGLYEQYF. The CDR3 DNA follows: TGTGCCAGCAGCTTCTGGCTAGCGGGAGGTCTCTACGAGCAGTACTTC. Filled out from reference TRBV11-2 and TRBJ2-7, the complete variable domain reads EAGVAQSPRYKIIEKRQSVAFWCNPISGHATLYWYQQILGQGPKLLIQFQNNGVVDDSQLPKDRFSAERLKGVDSTLKIQPAKLEDSAVYLCASSFWLAGGLYEQYFGPGTRLTVT.

At least ten counts were recorded for this clonotype. This chain joins TRBV6-2 or TRBV6-3 and TRBJ2-6; 9 bases fit TRBD1. V dropped 2 bases and J dropped 0; count of bases not matched to a gene: 5. The CDR3 runs 18 residues. Germline V gene lookup returns CDR1 MNHEY and CDR2 SVGEGT. CDR3 region: CASSYGQGKDSGANVLTF. The CDR3 region has the DNA TGTGCCAGCAGTTACGGACAGGGGAAAGACTCTGGGGCCAACGTCCTGACTTTC.

This clonotype has ten or more counts. CDR3 loop: CASMSGYEQYF. The CDR3 DNA reads TGTGCCAGCATGTCGGGCTACGAGCAGTACTTC. The rearrangement joins TRBV6-2 or TRBV6-3 to TRBJ2-7, with D unclear. This CDR3 is built from 11 residues. Germline CDR1 reads MNHEY; CDR2 reads SVGEGT. V was pared by 7 bases and J by 3 bases, with 7 bases between.

This clonotype was recorded many times. The V gene is TRBV7-2, the J gene TRBJ2-5; the match to TRBD2 covers 8 bases. Germline CDR1 SGHTA, CDR2 FQGNSA. The CDR3 contains 15 residues. V gave up 3 bases and J gave up 7 bases; unmatched junction bases: 10. CDR3 bases: TGTGCCAGCAGCTTGGGTAGCGGGGACCGGGCGACCCAGTACTTC. It encodes CASSLGSGDRATQYF.

The rearrangement joins TRBV13 to TRBJ2-3; D possibly matches TRBD1 or TRBD2 (5 bases each). This CDR3 has 16 residues. Trimming removed 0 bases from V and 6 bases from J, with 16 bases in between. CDR1 PRHDT and CDR2 FYEKMQ come from the germline V gene (reference sequence). CDR3 DNA sequence: TGTGCCAGCAGCTTAGGACAGAGGGGTTGGGCGGATACGCAGTATTTT. Translated, it gives CASSLGQRGWADTQYF.

This clonotype was picked up many times. The chain combines TRBV5-1 with TRBJ2-3; no reliable D call. The CDR3 sequence is 15 residues long. Germline values: CDR1 SGHRS, CDR2 YFSETQ. V was trimmed by 1 base and J by 2 bases, leaving 11 bases between them. The DNA for the CDR3 is TGCGCCAGCAGCTTGAGTGGCCTGCACACAGATACGCAGTATTTT. Its translation is CASSLSGLHTDTQYF.

This clonotype has at least ten counts. The J gene is TRBJ2-1, the V gene TRBV30; D is ambiguous. Trimming removed 5 bases from V and 0 bases from J, with 5 bases in between. There are 12 residues in the CDR3. Germline values: CDR1 GTSNPN, CDR2 SVGIG (reference sequence). CDR3 loop: CAWLSSYNEQFF. The CDR3, as DNA: TGTGCCTGGTTAAGCTCCTACAATGAGCAGTTCTTC.

The chain is built from TRBV12-3 or TRBV12-4 and TRBJ1-4; the match to TRBD1 covers 7 bases. Trimming cost V 5 bases and J 7 bases; bases outside gene matches: 10. The CDR3 has 15 residues. CDR3 sequence reads: CASSEQGSLGEKLFF. CDR3 coding DNA: TGTGCCAGCAGTGAACAGGGGAGTCTAGGTGAAAAACTGTTTTTT.